A single sample gave rise to the 10 T cell receptor beta chains below, sequenced in a study of T cells in Graves' hyperthyroidism and ophthalmopathy. The investigators amplified TCR beta CDR3 regions from RNA transcripts. TCR CDR3 underwent first-round RT-PCR with the HTBI primer set. TCRdb analysed the multiplex PCR reads with MiXCR anew, one entry per CDR3 protein. The sample shows 550,000 to 800,000 distinct CDR3 sequences, 15% to 20% of them seen only once. The specimen was blood. Source of these receptors: a man aged 50 to 60 with Graves' hyperthyroidism.

The rearrangement uses TRBV6-1 and TRBJ2-2; tentative D call: TRBD2 (5 bases). This CDR3 spans 17 amino acids. Germline loops: CDR1 MNHNS, CDR2 SASEGT. Trimming removed 1 base from V and 0 bases from J, with 12 bases in between. In nucleotides, the CDR3 is TGTGCCAGCAGTGAAGATGGTCGGGGATCGAACACCGGGGAGCTGTTTTTT. This sequence encodes CASSEDGRGSNTGELFF.

This chain connects TRBV27 to TRBJ2-7, with D uncertain. This CDR3 spans 14 amino acids. V lost 4 bases and J 1 base, leaving 11 bases between the germline ends. The V gene's germline CDR1 is MNHEY and CDR2 SMNVEV (reference sequence). CDR3 DNA: TGTGCCAGCAGTTCATGGGGTAGTTCCTACGAGCAGTACTTC. Amino acids: CASSSWGSSYEQYF.

The table lists this clonotype with a few counts. V usage is TRBV6-1 and J usage is TRBJ1-2; D is perhaps TRBD1 (6 bases). This CDR3 region has 15 residues. Germline V CDR1 and CDR2: MNHNS, SASEGT. V dropped 4 bases and J dropped 2 bases, with 14 bases sitting between them. This CDR3 reads CASSGNLRGNYGYTF. CDR3 nucleotide sequence: TGTGCCAGCAGTGGAAACCTAAGGGGGAACTATGGCTACACCTTC.

This clonotype was counted only a few times. The chain is built from TRBV30 and TRBJ2-7; D call uncertain. Per the germline V gene, CDR1 is GTSNPN and CDR2 is SVGIG (reference sequence). This CDR3 has 13 amino acids. The ends were cut back, 0 bases at V and 5 bases at J, with 11 bases in the middle. CDR3 sequence reads: CAWSVLITDEQYF. CDR3 DNA sequence: TGTGCCTGGAGTGTACTAATCACCGACGAGCAGTACTTC.

This clonotype was seen a few times. The chain couples TRBV6-2 or TRBV6-3 to TRBJ2-3; D not resolved. CDR1 and CDR2 (germline): MNHEY, SVGEGT. The CDR3 runs 17 residues. The V end lost 0 bases, the J end lost 2 bases, and 15 bases lay between the germline ends. CDR3: CASSYSGSQRSTDTQYF. The CDR3 DNA reads as TGTGCCAGCAGTTACTCTGGTTCCCAAAGGTCCACAGATACGCAGTATTTT.

This clonotype was counted at least ten times. V usage is TRBV2 and J usage is TRBJ2-1; 7 bases agree with TRBD2. Germline V gene data show CDR1 as SNHLY and CDR2 as FYNNEI. V was pared by 8 bases and J by 6 bases, with 13 bases of the junction left unmatched. The CDR3 extends over 15 amino acids. DNA of the CDR3: TGTGCCAGCCCTAAAGGGCTAGCGGTCTTCAATGAGCAGTTCTTC. It specifies CASPKGLAVFNEQFF.

Many counts were recorded for this clonotype. The V and J genes are TRBV27 and TRBJ2-3, with a tentative D call TRBD2 (5 bases). V was clipped by 3 bases and J by 2 bases, with 9 bases between them. The CDR3 runs to 14 residues. Germline CDR1 is MNHEY and CDR2 is SMNVEV (reference sequence). The CDR3 protein is CASSFGAVTDTQYF. The CDR3 nucleotides are TGTGCCAGCAGTTTCGGAGCGGTCACAGATACGCAGTATTTT.

The chain combines TRBV27 with TRBJ2-7; 10 bases are shared with TRBD2. CDR1 is MNHEY and CDR2 is SMNVEV in the germline V gene (reference sequence). Trimming took 5 bases from V and 3 from J; bases not matched to a gene: 13. The CDR3 is 17 residues long. CDR3 protein: CASSPTLPSGRIYEQYF. The CDR3 DNA reads TGTGCCAGCAGTCCCACCCTCCCTAGCGGGAGAATCTACGAGCAGTACTTC.

This clonotype was detected ten times or more. The chain has TRBV11-1 and TRBJ1-2; 8 bases are shared with TRBD1. Germline V gene data show CDR1 as SGHAT and CDR2 as FQDESV (reference sequence). The CDR3 totals 12 residues. The trim removed 8 bases at V and 7 bases at J, leaving 6 bases unmatched. This chain's CDR3 is CASGGQGGGYTF. Written as DNA, the CDR3 is TGTGCCAGCGGTGGACAGGGCGGTGGCTACACCTTC.

This clonotype was recorded many times. V and J are TRBV19 and TRBJ1-1; TRBD1 is a possible D gene (6 bases). The CDR3 spans 14 residues. Looked up from germline, CDR1 is LNHDA and CDR2 is SQIVND (reference sequence). The V end lost 2 bases, the J end lost 2 bases, and 9 bases lay between the germline ends. CDR3 amino acids: CASSIWTANTEAFF. The CDR3 region has the DNA TGTGCCAGTAGTATATGGACAGCTAACACTGAAGCTTTCTTT.